These 8 T cell receptor beta chains originate from one sample sequenced in a study of T cell responses to AZD1222 COVID-19 vaccine. Assay: immunoSEQ multiplex PCR; the TCRdb copy retains only in-frame clones and omits some. Of under 45,000 clones listed, approximately 80% are singletons. The sample consisted of peripheral blood, taken 28 days after the second AZD1222 dose. These receptors originate from an adult who received the AZD1222 COVID-19 vaccine.

The rearrangement joins TRBV12-3 or TRBV12-4 to TRBJ2-7; D unresolved. CDR3 size: 13 residues. The V gene lost 3 bases and the J gene lost 3 bases, with 9 bases spanning the gap. The CDR3 is CASSFDTFYEQYF. In DNA form, the CDR3 reads TGTGCCAGCAGTTTCGACACCTTCTACGAGCAGTACTTC.

This clone was counted only a few times. The chain combines TRBV14 with TRBJ1-4; 8 bases are a match to TRBD1. The germline gives CDR1 SGHDN, CDR2 FVKESK. V trimming: 5 bases; J trimming: 8 bases; junction bases outside the gene matches: 10. The CDR3 runs 15 residues. CDR3 sequence reads: CASSWTQGAGEKLFF. As DNA, the CDR3 is TGTGCCAGCAGCTGGACTCAGGGGGCTGGCGAAAAACTGTTTTTT.

This sequence joins TRBV11-2 and TRBJ2-7; weak D call: TRBD2 (6 bases). CDR3 length: 17 residues. V was shortened by 2 bases and J by 6 bases, with 23 bases between the two germline ends. CDR1 is SGHAT and CDR2 is FQNNGV in the germline V gene. The DNA for the CDR3 is TGTGCCAGCAGCTTATTTGAGGCGGGGAACACGCTCCTCGAGCAGTACTTC. This encodes CASSLFEAGNTLLEQYF.

This clone appeared once. The chain uses TRBV27 and TRBJ2-2; no definite D call. This CDR3 has 12 amino acids. Germline lookup yields CDR1 MNHEY and CDR2 SMNVEV (reference sequence). V was clipped by 6 bases and J by 6 bases, with 8 bases between them. CDR3 loop: CASRDVAGELFF. The CDR3 nucleotides are TGTGCCAGCAGGGATGTCGCCGGGGAGCTGTTTTTT.

V usage is TRBV5-4 and J usage is TRBJ2-7, with 11 bases lining up with TRBD2. Per germline, CDR1 SGHNT and CDR2 YYREEE (reference sequence). Unmatched junction bases numbered 9, after V lost 4 bases and J lost 3 bases. This CDR3 spans 16 amino acids. As DNA, the CDR3 is TGTGCCAGCAGCCAGGGACTAGCGGTTCCGGACTACGAGCAGTACTTC. Protein product: CASSQGLAVPDYEQYF.

The gene calls are TRBV19 and TRBJ2-7; possible D gene TRBD1, 6 bases. Trimming pared 8 bases from V and 1 base from J, leaving 12 bases between. The CDR3 sequence is 13 residues long. Germline V gives CDR1 LNHDA, CDR2 SQIVND (reference sequence). The CDR3 here is CASSGTNSYEQYF. CDR3 DNA: TGTGCCAGTTCAGGGACAAATTCCTACGAGCAGTACTTC. The full variable domain, with the rest looked up from reference TRBV19 and TRBJ2-7, is DGGITQSPKYLFRKEGQNVTLSCEQNLNHDAMYWYRQDPGQGLRLIYYSQIVNDFQKGDIAEGYSVSREKKESFPLTVTSAQKNPTAFYLCASSGTNSYEQYFGPGTRLTVT.

The table lists this clone with a count of one. The rearrangement joins TRBV27 to TRBJ2-1, with 15 nucleotides matching TRBD2. Trimming cost V 5 bases and J 9 bases; bases outside gene matches: 8. Germline values: CDR1 MNHEY, CDR2 SMNVEV (reference sequence). The CDR3 runs to 16 residues. The CDR3 DNA reads TGTGCCAGCAGTGTCAGGACTAGCGGGGGGGCACGTGAGCAGTTCTTC. Protein sequence: CASSVRTSGGAREQFF.

The rearrangement uses TRBV28 and TRBJ1-2; D is undetermined. CDR3 length equals 12 residues. Germline-derived CDR1 and CDR2 are MDHEN and SYDVKM. Trimming took off 0 bases at V and 4 bases at J, with 3 bases between the two ends. CDR3 nucleotides: TGTGCCAGCAGTTTATGGTCCTATGGCTACACCTTC. Translation gives CASSLWSYGYTF.